The 22 T cell receptor beta chains below were found in one sample sequenced in a study of T cell repertoires in aging, cancer and after chemotherapy. A mixed TRB-A/B primer pool amplified rearranged TRB by multiplex touch-down PCR. TCRdb re-called the multiplex PCR reads with MiXCR, one entry per CDR3 protein. The data show about 3,900 distinct CDR3 sequences, under 45% seen once. The template was genomic DNA from peripheral blood, not RNA. Sample: blood. The receptors originated from a human donor with a solid tumor.

This clonotype was observed a single time. The rearrangement uses TRBV18 and TRBJ2-1; D is ambiguous. The V gene lost 3 bases and the J gene lost 3 bases, with 12 bases spanning the gap. This CDR3 region has 15 residues. Per the germline V gene, CDR1 is KGHSH and CDR2 is LQKENI. CDR3 in DNA: TGTGCCAGCTCACCGGAAAGGACGGGCTACAATGAGCAGTTCTTC. Encoded protein: CASSPERTGYNEQFF.

This clonotype was observed a few times. The rearrangement links TRBV7-3 to TRBJ2-2, with no clear D. CDR3 length: 15 residues. Germline lookup yields CDR1 SGHTA and CDR2 FQGTGA. V was trimmed by 2 bases and J by 1 base, leaving 8 bases between them. CDR3 region: CASSLQTLNTGELFF. As DNA, the CDR3 is TGTGCCAGCAGCTTACAGACGCTGAACACCGGGGAGCTGTTTTTT.

V and J are TRBV20-1 and TRBJ2-5, with 8 bases fitting TRBD2. Germline values: CDR1 DFQATT, CDR2 SNEGSKA (reference sequence). There are 15 residues in the CDR3. The junction had 19 bases not matched to a gene; V was cut back by 6 bases and J by 10 bases. The CDR3 spells CSAPTGAGGRKIQYF. In nucleotides, the CDR3 is TGCAGTGCCCCCACCGGGGCGGGAGGAAGAAAAATCCAGTACTTC.

V gene TRBV12-3 or TRBV12-4 combines with J gene TRBJ1-3, with D unresolved. The CDR3 sequence is 13 residues long. V lost 3 bases and J 0 bases, leaving 3 bases between the germline ends. The chain's CDR3 is CASSFDSGNTIYF. The CDR3 DNA sequence: TGTGCCAGCAGTTTTGACTCTGGAAACACCATATATTTT.

This clonotype was detected a few times. The chain links TRBV7-9 to TRBJ1-3; D is unclear. Trimming stripped 3 bases from V and 0 bases from J, with 9 bases between. The CDR3 has 15 residues. CDR1 is SEHNR, CDR2 FQNEAQ, per germline (reference sequence). CDR3 residues: CASSFGPISGNTIYF. CDR3 DNA: TGTGCCAGCAGCTTCGGGCCGATCTCTGGAAACACCATATATTTT.

This clonotype was seen a handful of times. The CDR3 DNA reads TGTGCCAGCAGCGGGGCGTGGGCGGGGGGACTCAATGAGCAGTTCTTC. It encodes CASSGAWAGGLNEQFF. The chain is built from TRBV7-2 and TRBJ2-1; 8 bases are a match to TRBD2. V lost 5 bases to trimming and J lost 6 bases; unmatched junction nucleotides: 12. This CDR3 spans 16 amino acids. Per germline, CDR1 SGHTA and CDR2 FQGNSA.

The CDR3 loop reads CASSQTVGVQKNTEAFF. For the CDR3, the DNA is TGTGCCAGCAGCCAAACGGTGGGGGTTCAGAAAAACACTGAAGCTTTCTTT. The chain uses TRBV7-9 and TRBJ1-1; possibly TRBD1 for D (5 bases). Germline lookup yields CDR1 SEHNR and CDR2 FQNEAQ (reference sequence). Trimming shortened V by 5 bases and J by 2 bases, and 21 bases separated the two germline ends. The CDR3 extends over 17 amino acids.

V gene TRBV20-1 combines with J gene TRBJ2-2; 10 nucleotides line up with TRBD2. This CDR3 has 18 residues. Germline V gene data show CDR1 as DFQATT and CDR2 as SNEGSKA (reference sequence). Germline trimming cut 3 bases from V and 3 bases from J; bases unmatched to any gene: 13. CDR3 nucleotides: TGCAGTGCTAGTGCGCTAGCGGGGGAGACCGCGGACACCGGGGAGCTGTTTTTT. Its protein product is CSASALAGETADTGELFF.

This clonotype counts as large. The chain combines TRBV6-5 with TRBJ1-2; 7 nucleotides align to TRBD1. The V gene end was trimmed by 0 bases and the J gene end by 5 bases; junction bases not matched to a gene: 9. CDR3 length equals 16 residues. The germline V gene encodes CDR1 MNHEY and CDR2 SVGAGI. DNA of the CDR3: TGTGCCAGCAGTTACTCCCCAGGGGGGAGCCGTTATGGCTACACCTTC. It yields the protein CASSYSPGGSRYGYTF.

This chain connects TRBV5-4 to TRBJ1-2; D might be TRBD1 (5 bases). Germline assignment: CDR1 SGHNT and CDR2 YYREEE (reference sequence). V dropped 4 bases and J dropped 5 bases, with 15 bases sitting between them. The CDR3 spans 14 residues. CDR3 residues: CASSPGRAGYGYTF. The CDR3 DNA is TGTGCCAGCAGCCCTGGGAGGGCAGGGTATGGCTACACCTTC. The entire variable domain, with the rest obtained from reference TRBV5-4 and TRBJ1-2, is as follows: ETGVTQSPTHLIKTRGQQVTLRCSSQSGHNTVSWYQQALGQGPQFIFQYYREEENGRGNFPPRFSGLQFPNYSSELNVNALELDDSALYLCASSPGRAGYGYTFGSGTRLTVV.

The chain recombines TRBV11-2 with TRBJ1-2, with a tentative D call TRBD1 (5 bases). CDR3 length equals 13 residues. Germline CDR1 SGHAT, CDR2 FQNNGV. V gave up 4 bases and J gave up 10 bases, with 16 bases separating them. The CDR3 DNA is TGTGCCAGCAGCTACAGGCGGGACTATAACTACACCTTC. Translation: CASSYRRDYNYTF. Full variable domain (rest looked up from reference TRBV11-2 and TRBJ1-2): EAGVAQSPRYKIIEKRQSVAFWCNPISGHATLYWYQQILGQGPKLLIQFQNNGVVDDSQLPKDRFSAERLKGVDSTLKIQPAKLEDSAVYLCASSYRRDYNYTFGSGTRLTVV.

The V and J genes are TRBV5-6 and TRBJ1-3, with D possibly TRBD1 on 5 matching bases. V shed 0 bases and J shed 4 bases, with 26 bases lying between them. There are 20 residues in the CDR3. Germline-derived CDR1 and CDR2 are SGHDT and YYEEEE. For the CDR3, the DNA is TGTGCCAGCAGCTTGGACCGGGGGACCGCAACCCGCAACCGAGGAAACACCATATATTTT. It yields the protein CASSLDRGTATRNRGNTIYF.

The chain is built from TRBV5-6 and TRBJ2-7; the match to TRBD1 covers 7 bases. Trimming cost V 2 bases and J 0 bases; bases outside gene matches: 5. There are 15 residues in the CDR3. Looked up from germline, CDR1 is SGHDT and CDR2 is YYEEEE. The CDR3 DNA sequence: TGTGCCAGCAGCTTTACAGGGGTAGTCTCCTACGAGCAGTACTTC. Protein sequence: CASSFTGVVSYEQYF.

The chain couples TRBV20-1 to TRBJ2-7, with D perhaps TRBD1 or TRBD2 (5 bases each). The CDR3 spans 12 residues. Trimming took 1 base from V and 4 from J, leaving 8 bases between them. CDR1 and CDR2 (germline): DFQATT, SNEGSKA (reference sequence). In DNA, the CDR3 is TGCAGTGCTAGAGTATGGGGGTACGAGCAGTACTTC. Residues: CSARVWGYEQYF.

This chain joins TRBV7-9 and TRBJ2-7; maybe TRBD2 (5 bases). Germline values: CDR1 SEHNR, CDR2 FQNEAQ (reference sequence). The germline V and J ends were trimmed by 10 bases and 4 bases, with 14 bases remaining between them. The CDR3 has 12 amino acids. CDR3 sequence reads: CATQVTGYEQYF. In nucleotides, the CDR3 is TGTGCCACTCAGGTGACGGGGTACGAGCAGTACTTC.

This clonotype was detected a few times. The rearrangement links TRBV7-6 to TRBJ2-3, with TRBD2 matching 13 bases. Losses at the gene ends were 5 bases for V and 4 bases for J; bases not matched to a gene: 3. The germline gives CDR1 SGHVS, CDR2 FNYEAQ. The CDR3 is 15 amino acids. CDR3: CASSPGLAGADTQYF. CDR3 sequence (DNA): TGTGCCAGCAGCCCCGGACTAGCGGGGGCAGATACGCAGTATTTT.

The V and J genes are TRBV12-3 or TRBV12-4 and TRBJ2-1; a weak D match, TRBD1 (5 bases). The V and J ends lost 2 bases and 7 bases respectively, with 15 bases between them. The CDR3 sequence is 15 residues long. As DNA, the CDR3 is TGTGCCAGCAGTTTAATTAGGACACATAGGAATGAGCAGTTCTTC. It codes for CASSLIRTHRNEQFF.

The chain recombines TRBV20-1 with TRBJ2-3, with D perhaps TRBD1 (6 bases). The V end lost 8 bases, the J end lost 0 bases, and 12 bases lay between the germline ends. Germline assignment: CDR1 DFQATT and CDR2 SNEGSKA (reference sequence). The CDR3 totals 13 residues. This CDR3 is CSSWGRSTDTQYF. CDR3 coding DNA: TGCAGTTCTTGGGGGCGGAGCACAGATACGCAGTATTTT.

A note on this clonotype: As the CDR3 is not closed by the conserved phenylalanine or tryptophan, this likely results from a read error. The DNA is omitted, as the CDR3 cannot be located on it reliably, and the CDR3 follows TCRdb's listing. The rearrangement joins TRBV10-1 to TRBJ1-4; TRBD1, as called in the table, went unchecked against the DNA. CDR1 is WNHNN, CDR2 SYGVQD, per germline (reference sequence). The CDR3 comprises 11 residues, both ends counted. The CDR3 reads CASLFTGRVMV.

The V gene is TRBV7-2, the J gene TRBJ2-5; TRBD2 might be the D (6 bases). Germline CDR1 SGHTA, CDR2 FQGNSA. The CDR3 runs to 13 residues. The V gene lost 8 bases and the J gene lost 4 bases, with 14 bases spanning the gap. The CDR3 here is CASSPLGGETQYF. In DNA, the CDR3 is TGTGCCAGCTCACCCCTCGGGGGAGAGACCCAGTACTTC.

The J gene is TRBJ2-2, the V gene TRBV7-2; perhaps TRBD2 as D (5 bases). The V gene's germline CDR1 is SGHTA and CDR2 FQGNSA. The V gene lost 0 bases and the J gene lost 0 bases, with 8 bases spanning the gap. CDR3 length: 16 residues. The CDR3: CASSLAADTNTGELFF. CDR3 bases: TGTGCCAGCAGCTTAGCAGCGGATACGAACACCGGGGAGCTGTTTTTT.

The chain joins TRBV5-6 to TRBJ2-2; D gene uncertain. V lost 4 bases to trimming and J lost 1 base, with 8 bases between them. Looked up from germline, CDR1 is SGHDT and CDR2 is YYEEEE. The CDR3 runs 14 residues. CDR3 amino acids: CASSTEVNTGELFF. Here the CDR3 DNA reads TGTGCCAGCAGCACGGAAGTGAACACCGGGGAGCTGTTTTTT.